Shown below are 2 T cell receptor beta chains from a single sample sequenced in a study of cytomegalovirus exposure and HLA in healthy donors (dated by TCRdb to the late 2010s). Library preparation employed the immunoSEQ multiplex PCR assay. For the multiplex PCR, a mixture combining 60 forward primers for TCR Vbeta segments and 13 reverse primers for TCR Jbeta segments was used. TCRdb provides this immuneACCESS table in a form limited to in-frame rearrangements. Some clones are lacking; in checked studies, under half of them reflect an unresolved V gene, and why the rest are absent is not known. This sample has around 190,000 clones in its table, and about four fifths of those were observed once. Over 1.5% of the sample is taken by the ten largest. Material for sequencing was PBMCs. The receptors here all came from a man aged 35-49 years in good health and CMV-seropositive.

This chain joins TRBV7-3 and TRBJ2-5; 11 bases agree with TRBD1. The CDR3 spans 15 residues. J was trimmed by 7 bases and V by 2 bases; bases with no gene match: 6. The germline V gene encodes CDR1 SGHTA and CDR2 FQGTGA. The CDR3 here is CASSLDGQGAGTQYF. CDR3 DNA: TGTGCCAGCAGCTTAGACGGACAGGGGGCGGGGACCCAGTACTTC.

The sample holds a few counts of this clone. The rearrangement uses TRBV5-5 and TRBJ2-7, with unresolved D. Trimming removed 5 bases from V and 3 bases from J, with 21 bases in between. The CDR3 runs 16 residues. CDR1 and CDR2 from the germline V gene are SGHKS and YYEKEE (reference sequence). Written as DNA, the CDR3 is TGTGCCAGCAGAACCCACAGCTCACGAAGTTTCTACGAGCAGTACTTC. This sequence encodes CASRTHSSRSFYEQYF.